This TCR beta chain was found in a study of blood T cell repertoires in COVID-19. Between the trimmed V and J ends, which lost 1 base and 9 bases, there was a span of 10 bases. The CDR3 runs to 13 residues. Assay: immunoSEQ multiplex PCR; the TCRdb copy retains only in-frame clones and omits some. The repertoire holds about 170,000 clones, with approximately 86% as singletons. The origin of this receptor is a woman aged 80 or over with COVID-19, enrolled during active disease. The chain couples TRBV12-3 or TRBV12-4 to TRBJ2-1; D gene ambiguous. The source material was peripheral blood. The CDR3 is CASSLGHPSEQFF. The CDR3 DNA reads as TGTGCCAGCAGTTTAGGTCATCCCAGTGAGCAGTTCTTC.